A single sample gave rise to the 29 T cell receptor beta chains below, sequenced in a study of cytomegalovirus exposure and HLA in healthy donors. The PCR had 60 Vbeta and 13 Jbeta primers. The method was immunoSEQ multiplex PCR; TCRdb's version includes in-frame clones alone and lacks a portion of them. This sample has tens of thousands of clones, with 60% to 85% found just once. The sample was PBMCs. The source is a man aged 35 to 55 in good health and CMV-seronegative.

This clone showed up just a few times. The chain uses TRBV19 and TRBJ1-4; 9 bases are a match to TRBD1. Germline V gene lookup returns CDR1 LNHDA and CDR2 SQIVND (reference sequence). J gave up 1 base and V 8 bases, and 14 bases lay outside the gene matches. This CDR3 spans 18 amino acids. CDR3 sequence reads: CASRDRAGFGGTNEKLFF. DNA for the CDR3: TGTGCCAGTCGGGACAGGGCGGGTTTTGGGGGAACTAATGAAAAACTGTTTTTT.

This chain joins TRBV5-1 and TRBJ2-7; D perhaps matches TRBD2 (7 bases). The length of the CDR3 is 16 residues. CDR1 is SGHRS and CDR2 is YFSETQ in the germline V gene. V lost 4 bases and J lost 9, with 26 bases in between. The CDR3 coding sequence is TGCGCCAGCAGCATGGACAGTCTGAGTATGCGGACTAGGCAGTACTTC. Protein product: CASSMDSLSMRTRQYF.

This sequence joins TRBV29-1 and TRBJ2-1; 7 bases map to TRBD2. The CDR3 is made up of 16 amino acids. V lost 4 bases to trimming and J lost 7 bases; unmatched junction nucleotides: 16. Germline V CDR1 and CDR2: SQVTM, ANQGSEA. Written as DNA, the CDR3 is TGCAGCGTTGGCCGGGGATCGGGGAGGGCCATGAATGAGCAGTTCTTC. Its protein is CSVGRGSGRAMNEQFF.

This clone turned up a few times. The chain employs TRBV4-3 and TRBJ2-5; 13 nucleotides line up with TRBD2. Germline V gene lookup returns CDR1 LGHNA and CDR2 YSLEER. V was clipped by 4 bases and J by 1 base; unmatched bases: 6. The CDR3 loop spans 17 amino acids. CDR3 nucleotides: TGCGCCAGCAGCCCTACTAGCGGGAGGGCCGGCCAAGAGACCCAGTACTTC. This gives the protein CASSPTSGRAGQETQYF.

The chain recombines TRBV27 with TRBJ2-7, with 8 positions matching TRBD1. The trim removed 2 bases at V and 1 base at J, leaving 4 bases unmatched. The CDR3 runs 15 residues. Germline V gene sequence: CDR1 MNHEY, CDR2 SMNVEV (reference sequence). The CDR3 nucleotides read TGTGCCAGCAGTTTACGGGGACAGGTTTCCTACGAGCAGTACTTC. This encodes CASSLRGQVSYEQYF.

The chain is built from TRBV29-1 and TRBJ1-5, with D perhaps TRBD1 (6 bases). CDR3 length equals 13 residues. CDR1 SQVTM and CDR2 ANQGSEA come from the germline V gene. V was cut by 4 bases and J by 6 bases, with 13 bases left in between. DNA of the CDR3: TGCAGCGTTGTCCAGGGGAGGGGTCAGCCCCAGCATTTT. As protein: CSVVQGRGQPQHF.

This clone was observed once. The chain employs TRBV30 and TRBJ2-1; possible D gene TRBD2, 6 bases. CDR1 GTSNPN and CDR2 SVGIG come from the germline V gene (reference sequence). The CDR3 contains 15 residues. The ends were cut back, 0 bases at V and 9 bases at J, with 18 bases in the middle. Here the CDR3 reads CAWSVAGGYKGEQFF. Written as DNA, the CDR3 is TGTGCCTGGAGTGTCGCCGGGGGTTACAAGGGTGAGCAGTTCTTC.

CDR3 bases: TGTGCCAGCAACCCGTCCGGGACAGGCGGTGAAAAACTGTTTTTT. Residues: CASNPSGTGGEKLFF. The chain employs TRBV28 and TRBJ1-4, with TRBD1 matching over 8 bases. Germline CDR1 reads MDHEN; CDR2 reads SYDVKM. The CDR3 extends over 15 amino acids. Losses at the gene ends were 7 bases for V and 7 bases for J; bases not matched to a gene: 11.

DNA for the CDR3: TGCAGCGTTGGGGGACTAGCCTTCCTAAATCGAGGGAATGAGCAGTTCTTC. Translation: CSVGGLAFLNRGNEQFF. The rearrangement uses TRBV29-1 and TRBJ2-1; 9 positions agree with TRBD2. Germline CDR1 is SQVTM and CDR2 is ANQGSEA. V dropped 4 bases and J dropped 7; count of bases not matched to a gene: 17. The CDR3 length is 17 residues.

V usage is TRBV10-2 and J usage is TRBJ1-1; 8 nucleotides line up with TRBD1. The ends lost 6 bases at V and 3 bases at J; junction bases unmatched: 6. Germline V lookup: CDR1 WSHSY, CDR2 SAAADI. This CDR3 is built from 14 residues. The CDR3 region has the DNA TGCGCCAGCAGGCAACAGGGGGAGGACACTGAAGCTTTCTTT. Translation: CASRQQGEDTEAFF.

The chain couples TRBV30 to TRBJ2-6; TRBD2 might be the D (6 bases). The CDR3 is 12 amino acids. The germline V gene encodes CDR1 GTSNPN and CDR2 SVGIG (reference sequence). Trimming pared 8 bases from V and 1 base from J, leaving 6 bases between. CDR3 residues: CARGSGANVLTF. CDR3 bases: TGTGCCCGGGGGTCTGGGGCCAACGTCCTGACTTTC.

The chain is built from TRBV30 and TRBJ2-3, with D possibly matching TRBD2 (6 bases). Germline V gene sequence: CDR1 GTSNPN, CDR2 SVGIG (reference sequence). The CDR3 runs to 14 residues. V was pared by 7 bases and J by 0 bases, with 14 bases between. For the CDR3, the DNA is TGTGCCTACCTAGAACGGGGGAGCACAGATACGCAGTATTTT. This encodes CAYLERGSTDTQYF.

The V and J genes are TRBV5-1 and TRBJ2-7; possibly TRBD1 for D (6 bases). V was pared by 3 bases and J by 4 bases, with 17 bases between. The germline CDR1 and CDR2 sequences are SGHRS and YFSETQ. This CDR3 spans 15 amino acids. In DNA form, the CDR3 reads TGCGCCAGCAGCTCGAGGGACAATGGTTCGTACGAGCAGTACTTC. Its protein product is CASSSRDNGSYEQYF. Full variable domain (remainder filled in from reference TRBV5-1 and TRBJ2-7): KAGVTQTPRYLIKTRGQQVTLSCSPISGHRSVSWYQQTPGQGLQFLFEYFSETQRNKGNFPGRFSGRQFSNSRSEMNVSTLELGDSALYLCASSSRDNGSYEQYFGPGTRLTVT.

There are a few counts of this clone. This sequence joins TRBV7-6 and TRBJ2-7; perhaps TRBD1 as D (5 bases). There are 13 residues in the CDR3. In germline, CDR1 is SGHVS, CDR2 FNYEAQ. V shed 5 bases and J shed 7 bases, with 15 bases lying between them. The CDR3 DNA sequence: TGTGCCAGCAGCCGGCTCAGGGCAGGAGAGCAGTACTTC. It codes for CASSRLRAGEQYF.

This chain uses TRBV7-6 with TRBJ1-1; TRBD1 aligns across 7 bases. Germline V CDR1 and CDR2: SGHVS, FNYEAQ. The CDR3 contains 15 residues. V shed 5 bases, J shed 3 bases, and the junction held 9 bases outside the gene matches. CDR3 in amino acids: CASSIGTGADTEAFF. CDR3 bases: TGTGCCAGCAGCATTGGAACAGGGGCGGACACTGAAGCTTTCTTT. Using reference TRBV7-6 and TRBJ1-1 for the parts outside the CDR3, the full variable domain is GAGVSQSPRYKVTKRGQDVALRCDPISGHVSLYWYRQALGQGPEFLTYFNYEAQQDKSGLPNDRFSAERPEGSISTLTIQRTEQRDSAMYRCASSIGTGADTEAFFGQGTRLTVV.

This clone was picked up a small number of times. This chain connects TRBV29-1 to TRBJ2-3; TRBD1 is a possible D gene (5 bases). CDR1 SQVTM and CDR2 ANQGSEA come from the germline V gene. CDR3 length: 13 residues. V was clipped by 2 bases and J by 4 bases, with 10 bases between them. The CDR3 bases are TGCAGCGTTGAATTGGGGCGCGCAGATACGCAGTATTTT. Translation gives CSVELGRADTQYF.

The chain recombines TRBV29-1 with TRBJ2-2; D is unclear. This CDR3 comprises 13 residues. The V gene's germline CDR1 is SQVTM and CDR2 ANQGSEA. The V gene lost 7 bases and the J gene lost 4 bases, with 13 bases spanning the gap. This chain's CDR3 is CSAHVVGTGELFF. CDR3 in DNA: TGCAGCGCACACGTTGTTGGCACCGGGGAGCTGTTTTTT.

The chain links TRBV25-1 to TRBJ2-7; D possibly corresponds to TRBD1 (6 bases). V lost 11 bases, J lost 5 bases, and 16 bases lay in between. This CDR3 contains 12 residues. Germline CDR1 and CDR2: MGHDK and SYGVNS. The CDR3 protein is CAVQGTQHEQYF. The CDR3 DNA follows: TGTGCCGTGCAGGGGACCCAGCACGAGCAGTACTTC.

This chain joins TRBV29-1 and TRBJ1-1; TRBD1 agrees at 7 bases. Germline CDR1 is SQVTM and CDR2 is ANQGSEA. CDR3 length equals 11 residues. The DNA of the CDR3 is TGCGGCGGGAACAGGGGAACTGAAGCTTTCTTT. Translated: CGGNRGTEAFF.

The chain links TRBV6-5 to TRBJ2-7; 11 positions agree with TRBD1. This CDR3 comprises 13 residues. Germline loops: CDR1 MNHEY, CDR2 SVGAGI. With V trimmed by 4 bases and J by 6 bases, 2 bases remained unmatched. For the CDR3, the DNA is TGTGCCAGCAGTTTTGGGACAGGGGGCGAGCAGTACTTC. It yields the protein CASSFGTGGEQYF.

The rearrangement uses TRBV7-2 and TRBJ2-2; D might be TRBD2 (6 bases). The ends were cut back, 0 bases at V and 4 bases at J, with 12 bases in the middle. Germline CDR1 reads SGHTA; CDR2 reads FQGNSA. This CDR3 region has 16 residues. Written as DNA, the CDR3 is TGTGCCAGCAGCTTAGCTAGCGGACCCCGCACCGGGGAGCTGTTTTTT. Protein sequence: CASSLASGPRTGELFF.

The V gene is TRBV10-2, the J gene TRBJ2-3; 7 bases are a match to TRBD2. Germline-derived CDR1 and CDR2 are WSHSY and SAAADI. The trim removed 5 bases at V and 0 bases at J, leaving 2 bases unmatched. The CDR3 loop spans 14 amino acids. The CDR3: CASSISGSTDTQYF. The CDR3 DNA reads TGCGCCAGCAGTATTAGCGGGAGCACAGATACGCAGTATTTT.

The CDR3: CASSDSGSSYNEQFF. Here the CDR3 DNA reads TGTGCCAGCAGTGATAGCGGAAGCTCCTACAATGAGCAGTTCTTC. V and J are TRBV7-3 and TRBJ2-1, with D perhaps matching TRBD2 (6 bases). V was pared by 6 bases and J by 0 bases, with 12 bases between. Germline V lookup: CDR1 SGHTA, CDR2 FQGTGA. The CDR3 contains 15 residues.

The J gene is TRBJ2-3, the V gene TRBV13, with 9 bases matching TRBD1. Trimming removed 6 bases from V and 7 bases from J; junction bases left unmatched: 5. The CDR3 covers 13 residues. Germline V gene lookup returns CDR1 PRHDT and CDR2 FYEKMQ (reference sequence). This CDR3 is CASRDRGGYTQYF. Written as DNA, the CDR3 is TGTGCCAGCAGGGACAGGGGCGGCTATACGCAGTATTTT.

The chain joins TRBV7-6 to TRBJ2-7, with 7 bases identical to TRBD2. This CDR3 region has 15 residues. Germline V gene sequence: CDR1 SGHVS, CDR2 FNYEAQ. V gave up 1 base and J gave up 1 base; unmatched junction bases: 4. The CDR3 reads CASSLGAGASYEQYF. The DNA of the CDR3 is TGTGCCAGCAGCTTAGGGGCGGGAGCGTCCTACGAGCAGTACTTC.

V is TRBV28 and J is TRBJ2-7; D is uncertain. The germline V gene has CDR1 MDHEN and CDR2 SYDVKM. V shed 2 bases and J shed 4 bases, with 18 bases lying between them. The CDR3 is 16 residues long. The chain's CDR3 is CASSLTLKYVFYEQYF. The CDR3 DNA reads TGTGCCAGCAGTTTAACACTAAAATATGTATTTTACGAGCAGTACTTC.

The V call is TRBV7-2, the J call TRBJ2-7; 7 bases are shared with TRBD2. Germline CDR1 reads SGHTA; CDR2 reads FQGNSA. The CDR3 length is 16 residues. V was pared by 5 bases and J by 3 bases, with 13 bases of the junction left unmatched. The CDR3 here is CASSTSPGGGSYEQYF. DNA of the CDR3: TGTGCCAGCAGCACCTCACCCGGAGGCGGGAGCTACGAGCAGTACTTC.

V and J are TRBV5-1 and TRBJ2-2; D is possibly TRBD1 (6 bases). Deletions cut 4 bases from V and 1 base from J, with 11 bases between. CDR1 and CDR2 (germline): SGHRS, YFSETQ. The CDR3 consists of 15 residues. The CDR3 DNA reads as TGCGCCAGCAGCCAATCGACAGGGAACACCGGGGAGCTGTTTTTT. This translates into CASSQSTGNTGELFF.

V is TRBV6-6 and J is TRBJ2-7; 7 bases align to TRBD1. J was trimmed by 2 bases and V by 6 bases; bases with no gene match: 7. The CDR3 is made up of 14 amino acids. CDR1 and CDR2 (germline): MNHNY, SVGAGI (reference sequence). CDR3 amino acids: CASRMDRQTYEQYF. The CDR3, as DNA: TGTGCCAGCAGAATGGACAGGCAAACCTACGAGCAGTACTTC.